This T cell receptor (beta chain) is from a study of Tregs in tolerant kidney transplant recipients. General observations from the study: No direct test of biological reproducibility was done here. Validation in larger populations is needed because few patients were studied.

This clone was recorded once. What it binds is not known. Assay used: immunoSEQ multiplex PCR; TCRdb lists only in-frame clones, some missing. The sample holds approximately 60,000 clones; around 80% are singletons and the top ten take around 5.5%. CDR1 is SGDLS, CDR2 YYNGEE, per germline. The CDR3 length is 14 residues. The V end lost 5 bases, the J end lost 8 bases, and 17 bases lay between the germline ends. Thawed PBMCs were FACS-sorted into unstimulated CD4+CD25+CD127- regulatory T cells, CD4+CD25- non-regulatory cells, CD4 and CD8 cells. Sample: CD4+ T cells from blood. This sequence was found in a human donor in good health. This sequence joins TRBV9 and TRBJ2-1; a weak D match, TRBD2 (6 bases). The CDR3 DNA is TGTGCCAGCAGGCCCCCGGGAGCCTTCGATGAGCAGTTCTTC. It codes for CASRPPGAFDEQFF.